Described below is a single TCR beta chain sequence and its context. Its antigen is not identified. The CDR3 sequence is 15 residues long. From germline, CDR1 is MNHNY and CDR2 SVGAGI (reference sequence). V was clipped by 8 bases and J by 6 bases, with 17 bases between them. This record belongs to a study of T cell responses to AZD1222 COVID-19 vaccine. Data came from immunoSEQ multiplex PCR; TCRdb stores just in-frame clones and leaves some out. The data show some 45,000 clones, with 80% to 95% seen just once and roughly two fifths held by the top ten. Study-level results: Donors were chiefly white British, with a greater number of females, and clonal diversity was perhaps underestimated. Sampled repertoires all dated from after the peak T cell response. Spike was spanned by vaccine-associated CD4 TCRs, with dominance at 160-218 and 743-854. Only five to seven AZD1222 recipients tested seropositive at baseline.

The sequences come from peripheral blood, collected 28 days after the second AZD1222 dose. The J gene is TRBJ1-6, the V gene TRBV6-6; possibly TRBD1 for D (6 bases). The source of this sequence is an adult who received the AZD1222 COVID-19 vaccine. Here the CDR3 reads CASRSDGTSNSPLHF. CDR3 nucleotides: TGTGCCAGCCGTTCAGACGGGACATCTAATTCACCCCTCCACTTT.